These 7 T cell receptor beta chains originate from one sample sequenced in a study of regulatory T cells in long-lasting Graves disease. Arm-PCR of CDR3 regions and iRepertoire HTBI primers were the basis on which TCR beta libraries were built. One entry per CDR3 protein, called by TCRdb with MiXCR from the multiplex PCR reads. This repertoire shows roughly 220,000 distinct CDR3 sequences, around 20% found once; its top ten account for roughly a fifth. Documented time point: newly diagnosed GD, antithyroid drugs for less than 3 months. Following extraction of RNA from PBMCs, that RNA was used to make the TCR library. The sequenced sample was peripheral blood mononuclear cells (PBMCs), obtained at new diagnosis, from a patient treated with antithyroid drugs. Receptors were obtained from a female donor with Graves disease.

This clonotype was detected many times. This sequence joins TRBV24-1 and TRBJ2-3; 8 bases fit TRBD2. V lost 1 base to trimming and J lost 2 bases; unmatched junction nucleotides: 10. The length of the CDR3 is 18 residues. CDR1 and CDR2 (germline): KGHDR, SFDVKD. The CDR3 here is CATSDFSATSEFTDTQYF. The CDR3 coding sequence is TGTGCCACCAGTGATTTTTCCGCGACTAGCGAATTCACAGATACGCAGTATTTT.

In regard to this clonotype: A much larger clone lies one base from this, so it may be a read error. This chain links TRBV5-1 with TRBJ2-2; tentatively, D is TRBD2 (5 bases). CDR1 is SGHRS and CDR2 is YFSETQ in the germline V gene. This CDR3 is built from 13 residues. CDR3 bases: TGCGCCAGCAGCCCCTTCGGCACCGGGGAGCTGTGTTTT. This gives the protein CASSPFGTGELCF.

This clonotype was detected ten times or more. The gene calls are TRBV4-1 and TRBJ2-3, with 7 bases that match TRBD2. With V trimmed by 3 bases and J by 4 bases, 4 bases remained unmatched. The CDR3 consists of 14 residues. The germline V gene encodes CDR1 MGHRA and CDR2 YSYEKL. In nucleotides, the CDR3 is TGCGCCAGCAGCCATGGCGGGAGCCCAGATACGCAGTATTTT. Its translation is CASSHGGSPDTQYF.

This clonotype occurred once. This chain uses TRBV4-3 with TRBJ1-2; perhaps TRBD1 as D (5 bases). In germline, CDR1 is LGHNA, CDR2 YSLEER. V was shortened by 0 bases and J by 2 bases, with 10 bases between the two germline ends. CDR3 length: 15 amino acids. The CDR3 coding sequence is TGCGCCAGCAGCCAAGACAGAAGGGGAAACTATGGCTACACCTTC. Protein product: CASSQDRRGNYGYTF.

The V and J genes are TRBV5-4 and TRBJ2-7; 7 bases are a match to TRBD1. This CDR3 has 15 residues. Germline V CDR1 and CDR2: SGHNT, YYREEE (reference sequence). The V gene end was trimmed by 4 bases and the J gene end by 3 bases; junction bases not matched to a gene: 10. This chain's CDR3 is CASSKAKGASYEQYF. The CDR3 region has the DNA TGTGCCAGCAGCAAAGCAAAGGGGGCAAGCTACGAGCAGTACTTC.

The chain carries TRBV3-1 and TRBJ2-5; tentatively, D is TRBD1 (5 bases). Germline-derived CDR1 and CDR2 are LGHDT and YNNKEL (reference sequence). V was trimmed by 3 bases and J by 5 bases, leaving 22 bases between them. CDR3 size: 17 residues. The CDR3 DNA reads TGTGCCAGCAGCCAGCCAAACCGACGGGTCCGACAGGAGACCCAGTACTTC. Translating it yields CASSQPNRRVRQETQYF.

This clonotype came up many times. This rearrangement joins TRBV20-1 to TRBJ1-1, with 8 bases matching TRBD1. The CDR3 extends over 13 amino acids. V gave up 3 bases and J gave up 11 bases; unmatched junction bases: 11. Germline V CDR1 and CDR2: DFQATT, SNEGSKA (reference sequence). CDR3 protein: CSASPGTGEDAFF. CDR3 bases: TGCAGTGCTAGTCCCGGGACAGGTGAGGACGCTTTCTTT.